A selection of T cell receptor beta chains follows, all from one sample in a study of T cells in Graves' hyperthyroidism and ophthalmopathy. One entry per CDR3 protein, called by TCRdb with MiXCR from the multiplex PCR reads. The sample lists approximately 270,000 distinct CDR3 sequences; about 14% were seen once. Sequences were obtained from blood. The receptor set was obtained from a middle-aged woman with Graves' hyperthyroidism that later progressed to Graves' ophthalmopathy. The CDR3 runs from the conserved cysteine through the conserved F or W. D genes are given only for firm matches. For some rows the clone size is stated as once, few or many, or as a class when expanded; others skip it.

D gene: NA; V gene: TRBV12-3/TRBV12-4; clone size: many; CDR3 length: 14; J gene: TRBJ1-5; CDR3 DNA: TGTGCCAGCAGTTTAAGAGATAGCAATCAGCCCCAGCATTTT; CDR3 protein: CASSLRDSNQPQHF
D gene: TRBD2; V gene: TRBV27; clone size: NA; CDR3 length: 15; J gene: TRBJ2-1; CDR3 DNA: TGTGCCAGCAGTTTAGCTAGCGGGAGCTGGAATGAGCAGTTCTTC; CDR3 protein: CASSLASGSWNEQFF
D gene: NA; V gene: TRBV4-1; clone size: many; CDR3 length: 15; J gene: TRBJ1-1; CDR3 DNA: TGCGCCAGCAGCCTAAAGGGAGGAACGGGGACTGAAGCTTTCTTT; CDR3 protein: CASSLKGGTGTEAFF
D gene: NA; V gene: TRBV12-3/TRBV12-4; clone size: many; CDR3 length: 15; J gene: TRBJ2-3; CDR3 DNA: TGTGCCAGCAGCCGGGGACAAACGAGCACAGATACGCAGTATTTT; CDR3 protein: CASSRGQTSTDTQYF
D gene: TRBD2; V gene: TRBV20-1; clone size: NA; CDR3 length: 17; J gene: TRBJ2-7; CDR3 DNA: TGCAGTGCTAGAGATCCTTCACTAGCGGCCTACGCCCACGAGCAGTACTTC; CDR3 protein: CSARDPSLAAYAHEQYF
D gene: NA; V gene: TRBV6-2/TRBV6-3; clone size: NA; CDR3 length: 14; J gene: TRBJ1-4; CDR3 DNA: TGTGCCAGCAGTTCCAGAGCAACTAATGAAAAACTGTTTTTT; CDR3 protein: CASSSRATNEKLFF
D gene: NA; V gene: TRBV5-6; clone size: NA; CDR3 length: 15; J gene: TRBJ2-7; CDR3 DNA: TGTGCCAGCAGCTTTTTGTCTGACGGAGGGCCCGAGCAGTACTTC; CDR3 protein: CASSFLSDGGPEQYF
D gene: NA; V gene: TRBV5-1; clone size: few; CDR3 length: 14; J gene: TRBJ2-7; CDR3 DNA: TGCGCCAGCAGTTTAGGACAAAAGGCAGGCGAGCAGTACTTC; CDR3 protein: CASSLGQKAGEQYF
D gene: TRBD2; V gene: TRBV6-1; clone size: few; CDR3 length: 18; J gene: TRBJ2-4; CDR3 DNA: TGTGCCAGCAGCCGGGTGGGTTTAGCGGGAGTAGCCAAAAACATTCAGTACTTC; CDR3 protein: CASSRVGLAGVAKNIQYF
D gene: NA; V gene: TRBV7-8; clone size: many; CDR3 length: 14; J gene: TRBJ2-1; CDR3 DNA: TGTGCCAGCAGCTTAGGGGAAAAGGCGAGGGGGCAGTTCTTC; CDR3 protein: CASSLGEKARGQFF
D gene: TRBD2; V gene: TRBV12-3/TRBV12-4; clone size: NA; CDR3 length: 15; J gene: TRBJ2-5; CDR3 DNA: TGTGCCAGCTTAGGAGGGAGGGCCTTGGGAGAGACCCAGTACTTC; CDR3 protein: CASLGGRALGETQYF
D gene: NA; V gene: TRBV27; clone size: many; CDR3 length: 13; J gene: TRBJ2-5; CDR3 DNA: TGTGCCAGCAGTTTGGACTTCCAAGAGACCCAGTACTTC; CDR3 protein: CASSLDFQETQYF
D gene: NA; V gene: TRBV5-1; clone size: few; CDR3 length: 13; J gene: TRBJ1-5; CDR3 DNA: TGCGCCAGCAGCTTCGAACAGGGATCGCCCCAGCATTTT; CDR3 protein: CASSFEQGSPQHF
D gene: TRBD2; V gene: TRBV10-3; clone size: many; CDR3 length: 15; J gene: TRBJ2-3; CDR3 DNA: TGTGCCATCAGCGAGGTAGCGGGATTCACAGATACGCAGTATTTT; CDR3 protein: CAISEVAGFTDTQYF
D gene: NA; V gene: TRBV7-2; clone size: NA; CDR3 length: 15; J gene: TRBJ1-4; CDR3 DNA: TGTGCCAGCAGCTCCTCCACCTCAACTAATGAAAAACTGTTTTTT; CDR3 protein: CASSSSTSTNEKLFF
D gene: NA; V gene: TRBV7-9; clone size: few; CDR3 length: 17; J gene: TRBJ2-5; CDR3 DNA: TGTGCCAGCAGCTTAGGGGTAGTGGGGACTGGACAAGAGACCCAGTACTTC; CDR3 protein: CASSLGVVGTGQETQYF
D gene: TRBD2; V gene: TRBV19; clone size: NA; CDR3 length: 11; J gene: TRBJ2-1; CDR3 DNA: TGTGCCTACCAAGCGGGGTTTCGGCAGTTCTTC; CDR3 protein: CAYQAGFRQFF
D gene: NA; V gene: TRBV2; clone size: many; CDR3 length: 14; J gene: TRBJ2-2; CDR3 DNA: TGTGCCAGCACCGAACCCCGGGCCGGGGGGGAGCTGTTTTTT; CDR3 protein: CASTEPRAGGELFF
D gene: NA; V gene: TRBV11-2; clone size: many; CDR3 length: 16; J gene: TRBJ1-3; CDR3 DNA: TGTGCCAGCAGCAGTCGCTTTCAGGGAGCTGGAAACACCATATATTTT; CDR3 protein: CASSSRFQGAGNTIYF
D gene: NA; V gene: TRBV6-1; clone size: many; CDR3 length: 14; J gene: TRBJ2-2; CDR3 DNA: TGTGCCAGCGAGGCGGGCCGTTACACCGGGGAGCTGTTTTTT; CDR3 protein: CASEAGRYTGELFF
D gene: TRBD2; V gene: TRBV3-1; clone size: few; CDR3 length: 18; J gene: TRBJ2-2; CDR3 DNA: TGTGCCAGCAGCCAAGAAAGACTAGCGGATTTGAACACCGGGGAGCTGTTTTTT; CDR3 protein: CASSQERLADLNTGELFF
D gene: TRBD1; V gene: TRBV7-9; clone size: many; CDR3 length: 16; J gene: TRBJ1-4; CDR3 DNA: TGTGCCAGCAGCTTACAGGGGGCGCTTACTTCTGAAAAACTGTTTTTT; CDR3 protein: CASSLQGALTSEKLFF
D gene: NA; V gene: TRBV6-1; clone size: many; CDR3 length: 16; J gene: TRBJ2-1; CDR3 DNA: TGTGCCAGCAGTGAAGTGGTAGCATCACCCTACAATGAGCAGTTCTTC; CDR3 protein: CASSEVVASPYNEQFF
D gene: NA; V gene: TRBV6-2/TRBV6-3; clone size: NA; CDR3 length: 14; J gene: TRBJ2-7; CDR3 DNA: TGTGCCAGCAGTTCGCCACCTGGGGGGTACGAGCAGTACTTC; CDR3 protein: CASSSPPGGYEQYF
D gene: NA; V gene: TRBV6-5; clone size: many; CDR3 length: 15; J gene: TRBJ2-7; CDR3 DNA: TGTGCCAGCAGTTACTCCGGGGCAGGGTCCTACGAGCAGTACTTC; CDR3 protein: CASSYSGAGSYEQYF
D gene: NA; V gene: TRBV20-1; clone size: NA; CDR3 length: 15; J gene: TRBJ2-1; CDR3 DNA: TGCAGTGCTAGCTTTTGGGGAGCGGTAAACTATGAGCAGTTTTTC; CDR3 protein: CSASFWGAVNYEQFF
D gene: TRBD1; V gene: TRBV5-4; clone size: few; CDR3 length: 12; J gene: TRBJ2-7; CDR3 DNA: TGTGCCAGCAGCGGACAGGGGGACGAGCAGTACTTC; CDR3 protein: CASSGQGDEQYF
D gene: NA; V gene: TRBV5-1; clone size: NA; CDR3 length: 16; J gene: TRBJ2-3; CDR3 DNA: TGCGCCAGCAGCTTGAGGGTAGCGGCGAGCACAGATACGCAGTATTTT; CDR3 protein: CASSLRVAASTDTQYF
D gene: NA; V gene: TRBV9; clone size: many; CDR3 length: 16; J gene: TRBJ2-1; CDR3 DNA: TGTGCCAGCAGCGTAGTAGGGACTGGTACCTACAATGAGCAGTTCTTC; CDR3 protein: CASSVVGTGTYNEQFF
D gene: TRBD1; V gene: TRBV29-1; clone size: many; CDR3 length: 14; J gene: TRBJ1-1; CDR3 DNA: TGCAGCGTCGACAGGGTTCATCCGAACACTGAAGCTTTCTTT; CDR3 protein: CSVDRVHPNTEAFF
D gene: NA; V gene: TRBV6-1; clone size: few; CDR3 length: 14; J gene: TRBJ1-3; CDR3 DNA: TGTGCCAGCAGGGCCGATAACTCTGGAAACACCATATATTTT; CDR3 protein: CASRADNSGNTIYF